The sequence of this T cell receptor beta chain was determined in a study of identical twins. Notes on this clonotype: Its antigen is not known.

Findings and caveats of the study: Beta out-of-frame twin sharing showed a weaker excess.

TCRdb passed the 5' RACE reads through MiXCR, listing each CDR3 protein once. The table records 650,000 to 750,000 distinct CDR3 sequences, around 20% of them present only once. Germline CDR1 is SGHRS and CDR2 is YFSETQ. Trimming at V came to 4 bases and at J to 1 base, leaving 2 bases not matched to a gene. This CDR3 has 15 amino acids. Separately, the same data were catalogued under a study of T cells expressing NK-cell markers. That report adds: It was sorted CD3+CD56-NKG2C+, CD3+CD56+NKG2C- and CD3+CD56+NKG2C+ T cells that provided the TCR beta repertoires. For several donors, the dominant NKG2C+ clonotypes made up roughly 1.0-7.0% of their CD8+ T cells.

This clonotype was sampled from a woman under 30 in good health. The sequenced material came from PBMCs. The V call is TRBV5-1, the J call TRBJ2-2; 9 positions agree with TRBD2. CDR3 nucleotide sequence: TGCGCCAGCAGCAATAGCGGGGGGAACACCGGGGAGCTGTTTTTT. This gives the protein CASSNSGGNTGELFF.